This TCR beta chain was recovered during a study of CD4 and CD8 cells across lung adenocarcinoma regions. Samples came from patients with localized non-small cell lung adenocarcinoma. One entry per CDR3 protein results from TCRdb running MiXCR on the PCR reads. The table includes about 11,000 distinct CDR3 sequences, less than 70% detected once. Per germline, CDR1 MNHNS and CDR2 SASEGT. The CDR3 length is 14 residues. Sequencing was performed on CD8+ T cells from the margin of a lung tumor. The chain uses TRBV6-1 and TRBJ2-1; TRBD2 agrees at 7 bases. The DNA end favors TRBJ2-5, so the J call may be wrong. This clonotype was obtained from a male donor with lung adenocarcinoma. The CD4 and CD8 labels of this study may be unreliable. The CDR3 sequence is CASSPSGIQETQYF. The CDR3 DNA reads TGTGCCAGCAGCCCTAGCGGTATACAAGAGACCCAGTACTTC.